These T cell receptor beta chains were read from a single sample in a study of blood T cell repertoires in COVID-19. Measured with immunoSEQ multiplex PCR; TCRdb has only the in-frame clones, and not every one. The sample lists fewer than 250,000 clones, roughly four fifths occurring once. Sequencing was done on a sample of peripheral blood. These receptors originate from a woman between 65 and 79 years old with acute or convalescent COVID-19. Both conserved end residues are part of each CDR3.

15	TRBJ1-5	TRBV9	CASSEGGGNNQPQHF
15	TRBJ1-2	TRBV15	CATSSADRVNYGYTF
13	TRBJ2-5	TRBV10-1	CASSEQIQETQYF
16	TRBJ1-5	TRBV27	CASTPVGGLGNQPQHF
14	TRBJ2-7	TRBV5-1	CASSPQGIYYEQYF
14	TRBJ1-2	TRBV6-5	CASRPSGGNYGYTF
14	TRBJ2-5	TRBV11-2	CASSLGSTGETQYF
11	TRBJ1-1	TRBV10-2	CASNQGPEAFF
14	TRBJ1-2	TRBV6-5	CASSRTTTAGGYTF
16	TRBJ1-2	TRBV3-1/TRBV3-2	CASSQVAARGFGGYTF
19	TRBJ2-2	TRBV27	CASSFWRPLARESTGELFF
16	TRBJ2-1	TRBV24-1	CATSSGPSGGVDEQFF
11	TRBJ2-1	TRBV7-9	CASSSDNEQFF
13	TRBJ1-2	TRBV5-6	CASSLEQNYGYTF
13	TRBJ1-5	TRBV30	CAWSREVSQPQHF
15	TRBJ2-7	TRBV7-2	CASSPGTGGIYEQYF
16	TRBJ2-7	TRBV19	CASSNFLGLAKDEQYF
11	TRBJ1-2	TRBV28	CASSRGLGYTF
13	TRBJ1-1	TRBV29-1	CSVDQGWNTEAFF
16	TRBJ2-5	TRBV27	CASSLFGGEQGETQYF
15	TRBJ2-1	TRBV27	CASSFRGNSYNEQFF
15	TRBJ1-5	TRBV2	CASTRDRSSNQPQHF
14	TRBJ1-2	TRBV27	CASSFNRGVGGYTF
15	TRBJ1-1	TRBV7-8	CASSLSQASNTEAFF
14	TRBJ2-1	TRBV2	CASNQGYPDNEQFF
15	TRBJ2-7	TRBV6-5	CASSYSARNSYEQYF
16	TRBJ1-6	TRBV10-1	CATPHSLQGGVSPLHF
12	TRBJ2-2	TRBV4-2	CASSLTSGELFF
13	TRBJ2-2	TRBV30	CAWGEVNTGELFF
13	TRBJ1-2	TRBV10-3	CAIRAGTYYGYTF
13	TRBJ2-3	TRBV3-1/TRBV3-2	CASSQTGADTQYF
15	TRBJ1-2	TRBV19	CASSTYRDRVNGYTF
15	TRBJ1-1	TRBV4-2	CASSQDSDRVSEAFF
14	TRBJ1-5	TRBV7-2	CASSGGNSNQPQHF
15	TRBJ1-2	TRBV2	CASSEIDLSSWGYTF
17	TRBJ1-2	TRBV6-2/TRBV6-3	CASSYPRTGPVDYGYTF
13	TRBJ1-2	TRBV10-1	CASSEIQNYGYTF
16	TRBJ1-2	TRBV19	CASSPTTREANYGYTF
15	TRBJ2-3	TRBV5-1	CASAERTSGGDTQYF
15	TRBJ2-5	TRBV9	CASSARTSGGQTQYF
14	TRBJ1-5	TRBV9	CASSVGTINQPQHF
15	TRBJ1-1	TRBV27	CASRGWGGFNTEAFF
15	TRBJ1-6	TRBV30	CAWSLLDRGGSPLHF
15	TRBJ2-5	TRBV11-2	CASSRTSSGGMAQYF
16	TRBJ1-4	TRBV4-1	CASSQGFPGSNEKLFF
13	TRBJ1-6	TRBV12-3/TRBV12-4	CASSGGDNSPLHF
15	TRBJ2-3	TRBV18	CASSPRTGSGGTQYF
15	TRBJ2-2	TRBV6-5	CASDPGTGITGELFF
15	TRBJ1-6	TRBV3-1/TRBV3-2	CASSQGQEGYSPLHF
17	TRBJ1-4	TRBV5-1	CASSIRDRGLTNEKLFF
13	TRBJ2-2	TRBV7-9	CASSAGVTGELFF